This TCR beta chain was captured by sequencing in a study of control samples from healthy donors and cancer patients (dated by TCRdb to 2020 to 2021). A remark on this clone: No cognate antigen has been identified for it. No base quality information exists; no much larger clone differs at one position.

Library creation used the immunoSEQ multiplex PCR assay. TCRdb re-hosts the immuneACCESS table, in-frame sequences only. Its copies lack some clones; in the studies checked, an unresolved V gene accounts for under half of them, and the cause for the rest is not known. The sample has 25,000 to 35,000 clones on record, around nine tenths of them singletons. The ten largest clones represent approximately 1.5% of the sample. Looking up the germline V gene yields CDR1 SGHRS and CDR2 YFSETQ. From the cysteine through the phenylalanine, the CDR3 covers 16 amino acids. Kept here is only the CDR3 DNA, which spans 48 bases and is read in frame from base 1. V trim: 3 bases; J trim: 3 bases; unmatched bases: 10.

This chain joins TRBV5-1 to TRBJ2-7; 9 central bases correspond to TRBD2. Sequencing was performed on PBMCs. This receptor was obtained from a middle-aged woman with lung cancer. Here is the DNA: TGCGCCAGCAGCTACGACTCTAGCGGGGACAACTACGAGCAGTACTTC. The resulting protein is CASSYDSSGDNYEQYF.